The rows below give T cell receptor beta chains drawn from one sample of a study of cytotoxic CD8 clonotypes in ibrutinib-treated CLL. Assay: immunoSEQ multiplex PCR; the TCRdb copy retains only in-frame clones and omits some. The sample has over 150,000 clones, around 72% seen once. This sample comprised PBMCs, obtained after 24 months of ibrutinib treatment. These receptors all come from a human donor with chronic lymphocytic leukemia. CDR3s include the opening cysteine and the closing phenylalanine or tryptophan. The D gene is left open where the match is weak. Size is stated for part of the rows, as once, few or many counts, or as a class when the clone is expanded.

size	J	D	V	DNA	CDR3
once	TRBJ2-7	NA	TRBV11-2	TGTGCCAGCAGCTTAACACCCGGGACAACCTACTCCTACGAGCAGTACTTC	CASSLTPGTTYSYEQYF
NA	TRBJ2-3	TRBD1	TRBV6-4	TGTGCCAGCAGTGACTTGGGACAGGGCACAGATACGCAGTATTTT	CASSDLGQGTDTQYF
few	TRBJ2-3	TRBD2	TRBV19	TGTGCCAGTAGTATGTCGGGACTAGCGGGATGGTCGGATACGCAGTATTTT	CASSMSGLAGWSDTQYF
NA	TRBJ2-2	NA	TRBV11-2	TGTGCCAGCAGCTCGATTTCATCCCCGAACACCGGGGAGCTGTTTTTT	CASSSISSPNTGELFF
NA	TRBJ1-1	NA	TRBV7-9	TGTGCCAGCAGCCCAGGAGCAGGTATCAACACTGAAGCTTTCTTT	CASSPGAGINTEAFF
few	TRBJ2-7	TRBD2	TRBV27	TGTGCCAGCGGATCGACTAGCGGGAGGTTCCACGAGCAGTACTTC	CASGSTSGRFHEQYF
NA	TRBJ2-7	TRBD1	TRBV7-7	TGTGCCAGCAGCTTAGGGAGAACAGGGGACGAGCAGTACTTC	CASSLGRTGDEQYF
NA	TRBJ2-1	TRBD1	TRBV7-6	TGTGCCAGCAGCTCGGGACAGGGGGCCCAAATCATTAACAATGAGCAGTTCTTC	CASSSGQGAQIINNEQFF
few	TRBJ1-2	TRBD1	TRBV10-3	TGTGCCATCAGTGAGTCAGCTCCGGGACAGGGGGCGGTTGGCTACACCTTC	CAISESAPGQGAVGYTF
NA	TRBJ1-1	NA	TRBV4-3	TGCGCCAGCAGCCAAGATATGACTGGGAACACTGAAGCTTTCTTT	CASSQDMTGNTEAFF
once	TRBJ2-1	NA	TRBV28	TGTGCCAGCAGTCCCCGGAGAGGGTTCGGTGAGCAGTTCTTC	CASSPRRGFGEQFF
NA	TRBJ2-7	TRBD2	TRBV7-8	TGTGCCAGCAGCTCCACCCGGGAGGGGTACGAGCAGTACTTC	CASSSTREGYEQYF
NA	TRBJ2-1	NA	TRBV7-9	TGTGCCACCATGGTGGGGGTGAATTCAAACAATGAGCAGTTCTTC	CATMVGVNSNNEQFF
few	TRBJ1-2	NA	TRBV15	TGTGCCACCAGCAGAGACAGATATGGCTACACCTTC	CATSRDRYGYTF
NA	TRBJ1-1	NA	TRBV18	TGTGCCAGCTCACCAGGCGGGGGGGAGACTGAAGCTTTCTTT	CASSPGGGETEAFF
NA	TRBJ1-5	TRBD1	TRBV27	TGTGCCAGCAGTTTATCGGGACAGCCCGCCGCGCCCCAGCATTTT	CASSLSGQPAAPQHF
NA	TRBJ2-3	TRBD2	TRBV25-1	TGTGCCAGCAGTGATGCGGGGGTCCCCACAGATACGCAGTATTTT	CASSDAGVPTDTQYF
NA	TRBJ2-3	NA	TRBV6-5	TGTGCCAGCGCATCCCCAGATACGCAGTATTTT	CASASPDTQYF
NA	TRBJ2-1	NA	TRBV5-1	TGCGCCAGCAGTCAACTCGAAAAGAATGAGCAGTTCTTC	CASSQLEKNEQFF
once	TRBJ2-5	NA	TRBV6-6	TGTGCCAGCAGTTCCGCAGGGGTTTCTGAGACCCAGTACTTC	CASSSAGVSETQYF
NA	TRBJ1-1	NA	TRBV18	TGTGCCAGCTCGCCGCGACAGGAAATGAACACTGAAGCTTTCTTT	CASSPRQEMNTEAFF
NA	TRBJ2-2	TRBD2	TRBV9	TGTGCCAGCAGCGTCGGGCTAGCGGGAGATCCCGGGGAGCTGTTTTTT	CASSVGLAGDPGELFF
many	TRBJ1-4	NA	TRBV5-1	TGCGCCAGCAGCTTGGGGTTACACAGGGCGAAGGGAAAACTGTTTTTT	CASSLGLHRAKGKLFF
NA	TRBJ2-3	NA	TRBV10-3	TGTGCCATCAGTGAAGGTCACAGGGCAAGCACAGATACGCAGTATTTT	CAISEGHRASTDTQYF
NA	TRBJ2-1	TRBD2	TRBV4-3	TGCGCCAGCAGCCAAGTTTTCCTAGCGGGTTACAATGAGCAGTTCTTC	CASSQVFLAGYNEQFF
NA	TRBJ2-7	NA	TRBV7-9	TGTGCCAGCAGCCATACAGGAACCTACGAGCAGTACTTC	CASSHTGTYEQYF
NA	TRBJ2-3	NA	TRBV4-2	TGTGCCAGCAGCCACACGGACCCGCGCACAGATACGCAGTATTTT	CASSHTDPRTDTQYF
few	TRBJ1-1	NA	TRBV12-5	TGTGCTAGTGGTTTTATCGAGAACACTGAAGCTTTCTTT	CASGFIENTEAFF
few	TRBJ1-1	NA	TRBV5-4	TGTGCCAGCAGCTTGGCCGGCGGGTATGAAGCTTTCTTT	CASSLAGGYEAFF
NA	TRBJ2-1	NA	TRBV7-6	TGTGCCAGCAGCACTTCAAATTACAATGAGCAGTTCTTC	CASSTSNYNEQFF
NA	TRBJ1-2	NA	TRBV30	TGTGCCTGGAGCCTTCGGGGCGTCGGTAGCTATGGCTACACCTTC	CAWSLRGVGSYGYTF
NA	TRBJ2-2	NA	TRBV9	TGTGCCAGCAGCGTAGGGCAAAGCCGCACCGGGGAGCTGTTTTTT	CASSVGQSRTGELFF
NA	TRBJ1-5	NA	TRBV6-6	TGTGCCAGCACCACCGAGTTTTATAGCAATCAGCCCCAGCATTTT	CASTTEFYSNQPQHF
few	TRBJ2-7	NA	TRBV7-9	TGTGCCAGCAGCTTAGTTGGGGTTAAGGACGAGCAGTACTTC	CASSLVGVKDEQYF
NA	TRBJ2-5	NA	TRBV2	TGTGCCAGCAATGGGAGAATAGCGATGCAAGAGACCCAGTACTTC	CASNGRIAMQETQYF
few	TRBJ1-3	NA	TRBV30	TGTGCCTGGTCGGCTGGAAACACCATATATTTT	CAWSAGNTIYF
NA	TRBJ1-1	TRBD1	TRBV5-6	TGTGCCAGCAGGCCGAGACCGGGACAGGGAGCTGAAGCTTTCTTT	CASRPRPGQGAEAFF
NA	TRBJ2-1	NA	TRBV7-2	TGTGCCAGCAGCTTAGCGCGTGGGGGGCGCTTATTCAATGAGCAGTTCTTC	CASSLARGGRLFNEQFF
NA	TRBJ2-2	NA	TRBV10-2	TGCGCCAGCAGAGGGACTACCGGGGAGCTGTTTTTT	CASRGTTGELFF
NA	TRBJ2-5	NA	TRBV10-3	TGTGCCATCAGTGGGGGAGAGACCCAGTACTTC	CAISGGETQYF
NA	TRBJ2-5	NA	TRBV30	TGTGCCTGGAGCGGAGCGTACCAAGAGACCCAGTACTTC	CAWSGAYQETQYF
NA	TRBJ1-1	TRBD1	TRBV7-3	TGTGCCAGCAGCTTTCAGGGGGGAGCGGCTGAAGCTTTCTTT	CASSFQGGAAEAFF
NA	TRBJ2-3	NA	TRBV5-1	TGCGCCAGCAGCTTGTGGGGCGGGAAGGCAGATACGCAGTATTTT	CASSLWGGKADTQYF
NA	TRBJ2-7	TRBD2	TRBV9	TGTGCCAGCAGCACCGGGGGGGACGAGCAGTACTTC	CASSTGGDEQYF
NA	TRBJ1-1	NA	TRBV10-3	TGTGCCATCAGTGAGTTTGGCCAGGGCGCTGAAGCTTTCTTT	CAISEFGQGAEAFF
NA	TRBJ1-1	TRBD1	TRBV18	TGTGCCAGCTCACCGGGACAGTACACTGAAGCTTTCTTT	CASSPGQYTEAFF
NA	TRBJ1-3	NA	TRBV7-9	TGTGCCAGCAGGCAGGGTTCGGGAAACACCATATATTTT	CASRQGSGNTIYF
NA	TRBJ2-5	NA	TRBV7-2	TGTGCCAGCAGCCAAGACAGGCAGACCCAGTACTTC	CASSQDRQTQYF
NA	TRBJ2-7	NA	TRBV11-2	TGTGCCAGCAGCTTAGTTACGGGGATGGGATACGAGCAGTACTTC	CASSLVTGMGYEQYF
NA	TRBJ2-7	TRBD1	TRBV5-4	TGTGCCAGCAGCTTAGAACCGGGACAGCTCTCCTACGAGCAGTACTTC	CASSLEPGQLSYEQYF
once	TRBJ1-5	TRBD1	TRBV28	TGTGCCAGCAGTTTATACGGACAGGGGAATCAGCCCCAGCATTTT	CASSLYGQGNQPQHF
few	TRBJ2-3	NA	TRBV14	TGTGCCAGCAGCCAAGATGGCCCCTGGGATACGCAGTATTTT	CASSQDGPWDTQYF
NA	TRBJ1-5	NA	TRBV15	TGTGCCACCAGCAGAGATCTCTCCCACAGAGAAGATCAGCCCCAGCATTTT	CATSRDLSHREDQPQHF
NA	TRBJ2-7	NA	TRBV29-1	TGCAGCGTTCAATGGGCGGGTCTCTCCTACGAGCAGTACTTC	CSVQWAGLSYEQYF
NA	TRBJ2-7	NA	TRBV7-2	TGTGCCAGCAGCCGCCCCGGGATGGGATCCTACGAGCAGTACTTC	CASSRPGMGSYEQYF
NA	TRBJ2-5	NA	TRBV7-2	TGTGCCAGCAGCTTAGCAGCAGGCCAAAGCCAACAAGAGACCCAGTACTTC	CASSLAAGQSQQETQYF
NA	TRBJ2-7	NA	TRBV5-1	TGCGCCAGCAGCTTAGCAGCTACGGGGGAGCAGTACTTC	CASSLAATGEQYF
NA	TRBJ2-1	NA	TRBV27	TGTGCCAGCACTCAACTCGCAGAGGGGAACAATGAGCAGTTCTTC	CASTQLAEGNNEQFF
NA	TRBJ1-4	NA	TRBV19	TGTGCCAGTAGTCGAAACGAGGGTTCGGCTAATGAAAAACTGTTTTTT	CASSRNEGSANEKLFF
NA	TRBJ2-2	TRBD2	TRBV27	TGTGCCAGCAAAGGGACTAGCGGGAGGTATACCGGGGAGCTGTTTTTT	CASKGTSGRYTGELFF